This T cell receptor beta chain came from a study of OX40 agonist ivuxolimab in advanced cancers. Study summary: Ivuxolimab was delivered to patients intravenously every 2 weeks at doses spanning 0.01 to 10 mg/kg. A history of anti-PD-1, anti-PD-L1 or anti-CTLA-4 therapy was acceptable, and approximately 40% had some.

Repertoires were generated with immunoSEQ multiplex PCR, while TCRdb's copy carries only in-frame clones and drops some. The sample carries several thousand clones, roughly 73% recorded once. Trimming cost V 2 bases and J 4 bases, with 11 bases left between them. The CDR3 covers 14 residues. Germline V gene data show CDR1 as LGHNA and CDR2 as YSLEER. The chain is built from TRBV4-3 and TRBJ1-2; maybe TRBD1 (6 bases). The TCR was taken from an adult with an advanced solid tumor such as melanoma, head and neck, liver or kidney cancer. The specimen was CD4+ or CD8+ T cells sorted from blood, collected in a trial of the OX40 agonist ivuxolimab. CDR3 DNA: TGCGCCAGCAGCCAAACAGGGTCGGCCTATGGCTACACCTTC. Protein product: CASSQTGSAYGYTF.